This T cell receptor (beta chain) was recovered during a study of OX40 agonist ivuxolimab in advanced cancers. For the study at large: An agonistic anti-OX40 (CD134) antibody, ivuxolimab, was used to treat the patients.

The CDR3 runs to 15 residues. Trimming removed 3 bases from V and 3 bases from J; junction bases left unmatched: 6. The germline V gene has CDR1 SGHNT and CDR2 YYREEE (reference sequence). Method: immunoSEQ multiplex PCR; TCRdb's copy keeps in-frame clones and lacks some. The sample lists roughly 69,000 clones, 80% to 90% seen once, with approximately 9.4% in the top ten. The sequence was collected from an adult with an advanced solid tumor such as melanoma, head and neck, liver or kidney cancer. The chain is built from TRBV5-4 and TRBJ2-3, with 8 bases aligning to TRBD1. The sample consisted of CD4+ or CD8+ T cells sorted from blood, taken in a trial of the OX40 agonist ivuxolimab. CDR3 nucleotide sequence: TGTGCCAGCAGCTCCCGGACAGGGCGGACAGATACGCAGTATTTT. This sequence encodes CASSSRTGRTDTQYF.